Listed here are 5 T cell receptor beta chains from one sample, sequenced in a study of patients and donors after allogeneic stem cell transplantation. From the RT-PCR reads, TCRdb called clonotypes with MiXCR, one entry per CDR3 protein. The top ten hold about 78% of the sample, which has some 40,000 distinct CDR3 sequences, about 30% seen once. The sample consisted of blood, either unsorted or a sorted T cell fraction (not recorded which). The receptors come from a human donor who was either an allogeneic HSCT recipient or a stem cell or donor lymphocyte infusion donor (not recorded which). It is not recorded whose cells these are; they may come from a transplant donor.

Here the CDR3 DNA reads TGCAGCGTTGAAGATCGCATGAACTATGGCTACACCTTC. It encodes CSVEDRMNYGYTF. The J gene is TRBJ1-2, the V gene TRBV29-1; D is ambiguous. This CDR3 comprises 13 residues. The germline V and J ends were trimmed by 0 bases and 2 bases, with 7 bases remaining between them. Germline assignment: CDR1 SQVTM and CDR2 ANQGSEA. Full variable domain (outside the CDR3, taken from reference TRBV29-1 and TRBJ1-2): SAVISQKPSRDICQRGTSLTIQCQVDSQVTMMFWYRQQPGQSLTLIATANQGSEATYESGFVIDKFPISRPNLTFSTLTVSNMSPEDSSIYLCSVEDRMNYGYTFGSGTRLTVV.

This clonotype was seen only a few times. CDR3 region: CASRVGPEAFF. For the CDR3, the DNA is TGCGCCAGCCGCGTCGGACCAGAAGCTTTCTTT. The V call is TRBV10-2, the J call TRBJ1-1; D gene ambiguous. From germline, CDR1 is WSHSY and CDR2 SAAADI. CDR3 length: 11 amino acids. V gave up 8 bases and J gave up 8 bases, with 12 bases separating them.

In its sample, this clonotype was seen many times. The chain is built from TRBV4-1 and TRBJ2-2; 8 bases match TRBD2. V dropped 1 base and J dropped 6; count of bases not matched to a gene: 4. The CDR3 is 15 amino acids. Germline V gene lookup returns CDR1 MGHRA and CDR2 YSYEKL. CDR3 bases: TGCGCCAGCAGCCAAGTTTACGGGAGGGCCGGGGAGCTGTTTTTT. Translated: CASSQVYGRAGELFF.

CDR3 sequence reads: CASSLATGSGNEQFF. The CDR3 DNA reads as TGTGCCAGCAGTTTAGCGACAGGGTCGGGTAATGAGCAGTTCTTC. This chain links TRBV12-3 or TRBV12-4 with TRBJ2-1, with 7 positions matching TRBD1. J was trimmed by 7 bases and V by 0 bases; bases with no gene match: 6. The CDR3 contains 15 residues.

This clonotype showed up just a few times. This sequence joins TRBV6-2 or TRBV6-3 and TRBJ1-2, with 9 positions matching TRBD1. CDR1 and CDR2 from the germline V gene are MNHEY and SVGEGT. The CDR3 is 13 residues long. The J segment lost 4 bases and the V segment lost 4 bases, leaving 1 base of the junction unmatched. CDR3 in DNA: TGTGCCAGCAGTTCGGACAGGGGCTATGGCTACACCTTC. Translating gives CASSSDRGYGYTF.